This T cell receptor beta chain was identified in a study of shared clonotypes between healthy human individuals. Study in general: CD4 naive cells filled three plates per donor, CD4 memory three, CD8 naive two and CD8 memory one.

CDR1 is MDHEN and CDR2 is SYDVKM in the germline V gene. Germline trimming cut 7 bases from V and 2 bases from J; bases unmatched to any gene: 7. The CDR3 spans 14 residues. This table comes from immunoSEQ multiplex PCR, and its TCRdb copy is limited to in-frame clones, with some not included. The table includes around 1.1 million clones, 75% to 80% detected once. The source of this sequence is a man between 18 and 29 years old in good health. Some clones in this sample may be carry-over from other donors' samples. The chain uses TRBV28 and TRBJ1-2, with TRBD1 identical over 7 bases. The sample comprised memory CD4+ T cells from PBMCs. The subset: CD45RA-negative fraction. The CDR3 DNA is TGTGCCAGCAATACCCGGGACAGAAACTATGGCTACACCTTC. Encoded protein: CASNTRDRNYGYTF.